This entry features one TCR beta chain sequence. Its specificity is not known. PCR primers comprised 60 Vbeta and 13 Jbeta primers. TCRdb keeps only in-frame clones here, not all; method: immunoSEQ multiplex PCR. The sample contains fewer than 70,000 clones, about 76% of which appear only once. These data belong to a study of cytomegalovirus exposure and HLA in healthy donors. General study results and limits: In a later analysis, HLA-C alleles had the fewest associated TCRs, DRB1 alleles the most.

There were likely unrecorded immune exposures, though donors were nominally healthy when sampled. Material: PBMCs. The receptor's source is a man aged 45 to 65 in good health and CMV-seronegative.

In DNA form, the CDR3 reads TGTGCCAGCAGCTTAGATATAGCGGGACCAAGGCGCCACGAGCAGTACTTC. This translates into CASSLDIAGPRRHEQYF. The chain recombines TRBV7-9 with TRBJ2-7, with 8 positions matching TRBD2. This CDR3 region has 17 residues. Unmatched junction bases numbered 13, after V lost 1 base and J lost 5 bases. Germline V gives CDR1 SEHNR, CDR2 FQNEAQ (reference sequence).